This is a list of T cell receptor beta chains from one sample in a study of blood T cells in healthy people across ages. TCRdb reprocessed the 5' RACE reads with MiXCR, giving one entry per CDR3 protein. Seen here are about 1.8 million distinct CDR3 sequences, 49% observed once, and the top ten hold around 2.1%. Material: blood. These receptors were collected from a woman aged 35 to 49 in good health. Both conserved end residues are part of each CDR3. Each record gives: J gene, V gene, CDR3 protein.

TRBJ2-7	TRBV25-1	CASSDYPRTGAAYEQYF
TRBJ2-5	TRBV27	CASKTGLQETQYF
TRBJ2-5	TRBV13	CASSSGTFGTQYF
TRBJ2-3	TRBV7-2	CASSSGTAGITDTQYF
TRBJ2-1	TRBV2	CASRPRLAGTYNEQFF
TRBJ2-5	TRBV5-6	CASSSRRIQETQYF
TRBJ1-1	TRBV19	CASGREVDTEAFF
TRBJ1-2	TRBV9	CASSAGQVVNGYTF
TRBJ1-2	TRBV7-2	CASSLARGSQYGYTF
TRBJ2-4	TRBV12-3/TRBV12-4	CASSSNRQGRNIQYF
TRBJ2-5	TRBV20-1	CSAPRNRETQYF
TRBJ2-3	TRBV7-3	CASSVKVGGAADTQYF
NA	TRBV12-3/TRBV12-4	CASSLGLVRYEQYF
TRBJ1-2	TRBV5-1	CASSFRQDVQGYTF
TRBJ1-2	TRBV3-1	CASRIRGKGYGYTF
TRBJ2-1	TRBV20-1	CSATRRDRHNEQFF
NA	TRBV12-3/TRBV12-4	CASSPNRVRKNIQYF
TRBJ2-5	TRBV10-3	CAISERSEPQETQYF
TRBJ1-2	TRBV7-9	CASSRPDRGNYGYTF
TRBJ1-2	TRBV10-2	CASSESRNYGYTF
TRBJ2-7	TRBV20-1	CSARDRGRGVYEQYF
TRBJ1-6	TRBV7-2	CASSLEGVDSPLHF
TRBJ2-3	TRBV7-2	CASSMALADTQYF
TRBJ2-7	TRBV7-9	CASSLVAGGTYEQYF
TRBJ2-1	TRBV6-1	CASSENLAGNYNEQFF
TRBJ2-5	TRBV19	CAGRQGRTVETQYF
TRBJ2-1	TRBV5-1	CASSPGTAAGGNEQFF
TRBJ2-5	TRBV5-1	CASSLGVAALQETQYF
NA	TRBV7-9	CASSLGSDYGEQYF
TRBJ1-2	TRBV6-5	CASSYSMAEISTNGYTF
TRBJ1-5	TRBV2	CASRVDRDRNQPQHF
TRBJ2-3	TRBV20-1	CSAKVTGGPTQYF
TRBJ2-5	TRBV7-6	CASSLGGSHRGETQYF
TRBJ2-5	TRBV27	CASRPTGGWEIAETQYF
TRBJ2-3	TRBV12-3/TRBV12-4	CASSHPDRVVTDTEYF
TRBJ1-2	TRBV6-2/TRBV6-3	CASWDRYNYGYTF
TRBJ2-3	TRBV4-2	CASSHEGVSGPPSQYF
TRBJ2-5	TRBV29-1	CSVGDSTSGGGTQYF
TRBJ2-6	TRBV29-1	CSVELISGANVLTF
TRBJ1-5	TRBV27	CASSLSGTFGRQPQHF
NA	TRBV11-1	CASTLAGYPGTQYF
TRBJ2-1	TRBV27	CASSKRLAGSSEQFF
TRBJ2-7	TRBV29-1	CSVWTGSYEQYF
TRBJ1-2	TRBV3-1	CASSFFRGAAHYGYTF
TRBJ2-1	TRBV6-2/TRBV6-3	CASSYSRQYNEQFF
TRBJ2-1	TRBV7-9	CASSPRTSGGFMDEQFF
TRBJ1-2	TRBV27	CASSPGQGSGYGYTF